The 4 T cell receptor beta chains listed next were all sequenced from one sample in a study of OX40 agonist ivuxolimab in advanced cancers. Only in-frame clones appear in the TCRdb table, and some are missing; sequencing was by immunoSEQ multiplex PCR. Among about 60,000 clones, roughly 90% were seen once, and the ten largest hold 5.5% to 8.5%. The sequences come from CD4+ or CD8+ T cells sorted from blood, collected in a trial of the OX40 agonist ivuxolimab. All receptors derive from an adult with an advanced solid tumor such as melanoma, head and neck, liver or kidney cancer.

This chain joins TRBV5-1 and TRBJ2-6, with D perhaps given as TRBD1 or TRBD2 (5 bases each). In germline, CDR1 is SGHRS, CDR2 YFSETQ. The V end was cut by 2 bases, the J end by 0 bases, with 6 bases between. CDR3 length: 15 amino acids. The CDR3 coding sequence is TGCGCCAGCAGCTTTGGGACCTCTGGGGCCAACGTCCTGACTTTC. Protein product: CASSFGTSGANVLTF.

The gene calls are TRBV6-5 and TRBJ1-5; 10 bases are a match to TRBD1. The CDR3 consists of 15 residues. Germline V gives CDR1 MNHEY, CDR2 SVGAGI. V lost 6 bases and J lost 4; bases outside the gene matches: 6. CDR3 residues: CASRPDRGPNQPQHF. CDR3 DNA sequence: TGTGCCAGCAGACCTGACAGGGGGCCGAATCAGCCCCAGCATTTT.

The rearrangement joins TRBV9 to TRBJ1-3; 7 nucleotides agree with TRBD1. The V segment lost 1 base and the J segment 9 bases; nucleotides outside the gene matches: 10. CDR3 length: 15 amino acids. CDR1 and CDR2 from the germline V gene are SGDLS and YYNGEE. CDR3 DNA sequence: TGTGCCAGCAGCGTAACAGGGGCTACCTACGGCACCATATATTTT. Amino acids: CASSVTGATYGTIYF.

The V and J genes are TRBV5-6 and TRBJ1-2; 8 bases are shared with TRBD1. After removal of 5 bases from V and 6 bases from J, the junction contained 12 bases not matched to a gene. Germline CDR1 is SGHDT and CDR2 is YYEEEE. The CDR3 has 15 amino acids. The CDR3 DNA reads TGTGCCAGCAGGCTCCCCGCAGGGGGCGGACATGGCTACACCTTC. As protein: CASRLPAGGGHGYTF.